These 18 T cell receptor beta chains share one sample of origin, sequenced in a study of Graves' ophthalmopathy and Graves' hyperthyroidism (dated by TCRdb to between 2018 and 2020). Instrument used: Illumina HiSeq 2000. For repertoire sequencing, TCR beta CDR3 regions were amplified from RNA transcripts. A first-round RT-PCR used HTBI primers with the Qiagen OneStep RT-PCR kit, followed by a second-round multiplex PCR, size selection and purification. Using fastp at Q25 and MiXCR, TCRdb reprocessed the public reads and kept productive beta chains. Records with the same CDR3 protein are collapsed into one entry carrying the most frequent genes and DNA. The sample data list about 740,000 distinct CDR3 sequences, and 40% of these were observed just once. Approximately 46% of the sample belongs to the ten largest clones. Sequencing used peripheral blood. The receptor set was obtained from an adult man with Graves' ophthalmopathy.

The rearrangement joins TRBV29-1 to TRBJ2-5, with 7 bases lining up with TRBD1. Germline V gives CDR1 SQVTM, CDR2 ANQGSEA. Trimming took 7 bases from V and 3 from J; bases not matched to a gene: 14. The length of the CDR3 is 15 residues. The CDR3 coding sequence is TGCAGCGCCAGCAGCTTGGCCGGACAGGAAGAGACCCAGTACTTC. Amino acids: CSASSLAGQEETQYF.

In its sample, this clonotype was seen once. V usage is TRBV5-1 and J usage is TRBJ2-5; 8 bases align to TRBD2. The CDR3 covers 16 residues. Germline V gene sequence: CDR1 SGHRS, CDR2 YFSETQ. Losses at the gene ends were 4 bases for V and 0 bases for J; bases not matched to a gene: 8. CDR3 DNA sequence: TGCGCCAGCAGCCAAGGAGCGGGAGTAAACCAAGAGACCCAGTACTTC. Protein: CASSQGAGVNQETQYF.

CDR3 region: CSAEGANEQYF. The CDR3 DNA reads as TGCAGTGCTGAGGGGGCCAACGAGCAGTACTTC. The gene calls are TRBV20-1 and TRBJ2-7; TRBD1 agrees at 7 bases. The germline gives CDR1 DFQATT, CDR2 SNEGSKA (reference sequence). The length of the CDR3 is 11 residues. The V gene end was trimmed by 5 bases and the J gene end by 5 bases; junction bases not matched to a gene: 3.

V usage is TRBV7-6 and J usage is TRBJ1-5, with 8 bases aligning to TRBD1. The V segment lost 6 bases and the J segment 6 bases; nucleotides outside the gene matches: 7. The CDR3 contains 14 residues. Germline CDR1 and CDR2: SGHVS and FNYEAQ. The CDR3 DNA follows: TGTGCCAGCAGTCCCCAGGGGGCCTTTCAGCCCCAGCATTTT. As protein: CASSPQGAFQPQHF.

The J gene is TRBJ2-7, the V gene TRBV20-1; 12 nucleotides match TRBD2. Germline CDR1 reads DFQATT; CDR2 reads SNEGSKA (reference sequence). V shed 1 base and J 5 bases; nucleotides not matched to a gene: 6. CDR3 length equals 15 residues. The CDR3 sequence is CSARVPLAGGNEQYF. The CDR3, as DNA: TGCAGTGCTAGAGTCCCCCTAGCGGGAGGGAACGAGCAGTACTTC.

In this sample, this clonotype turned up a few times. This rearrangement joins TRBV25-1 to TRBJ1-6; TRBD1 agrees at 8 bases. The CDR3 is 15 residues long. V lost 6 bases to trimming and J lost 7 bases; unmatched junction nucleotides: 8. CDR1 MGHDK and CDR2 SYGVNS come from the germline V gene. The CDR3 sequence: CASRGETGENSPLHF. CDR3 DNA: TGTGCCAGCAGAGGAGAGACAGGGGAGAATTCACCCCTCCACTTT.

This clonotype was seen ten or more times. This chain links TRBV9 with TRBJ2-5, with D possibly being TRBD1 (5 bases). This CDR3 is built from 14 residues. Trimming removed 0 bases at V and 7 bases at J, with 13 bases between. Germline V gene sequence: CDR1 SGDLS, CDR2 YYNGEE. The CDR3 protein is CASSVAQGGGTQYF. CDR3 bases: TGTGCCAGCAGCGTAGCGCAGGGTGGTGGGACCCAGTACTTC.

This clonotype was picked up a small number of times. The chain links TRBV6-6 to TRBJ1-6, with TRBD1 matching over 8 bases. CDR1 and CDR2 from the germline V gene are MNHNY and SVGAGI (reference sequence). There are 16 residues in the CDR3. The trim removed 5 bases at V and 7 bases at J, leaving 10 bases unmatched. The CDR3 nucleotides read TGTGCCAGCAGTCCCCGCCGGGGACAGGCCAATTCACCCCTCCACTTT. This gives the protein CASSPRRGQANSPLHF.

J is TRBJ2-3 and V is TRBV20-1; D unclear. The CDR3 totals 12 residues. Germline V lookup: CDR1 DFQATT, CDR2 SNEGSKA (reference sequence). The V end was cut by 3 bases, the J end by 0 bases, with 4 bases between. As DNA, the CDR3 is TGCAGTGCTAGTATTAGCACAGATACGCAGTATTTT. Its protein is CSASISTDTQYF.

The CDR3 loop reads CASSQGRAGSNTGELFF. CDR3 in DNA: TGTGCCAGCAGCCAAGGCAGGGCCGGAAGCAACACCGGGGAGCTGTTTTTT. This chain uses TRBV25-1 with TRBJ2-2; D might be TRBD1 (5 bases). CDR3 length equals 17 residues. V was shortened by 6 bases and J by 2 bases, with 19 bases between the two germline ends. Germline assignment: CDR1 MGHDK and CDR2 SYGVNS. Based on the CDR3 plus reference TRBV25-1 and TRBJ2-2, the full variable domain is EADIYQTPRYLVIGTGKKITLECSQTMGHDKMYWYQQDPGMELHLIHYSYGVNSTEKGDLSSESTVSRIRTEHFPLTLESARPSHTSQYLCASSQGRAGSNTGELFFGEGSRLTVL.

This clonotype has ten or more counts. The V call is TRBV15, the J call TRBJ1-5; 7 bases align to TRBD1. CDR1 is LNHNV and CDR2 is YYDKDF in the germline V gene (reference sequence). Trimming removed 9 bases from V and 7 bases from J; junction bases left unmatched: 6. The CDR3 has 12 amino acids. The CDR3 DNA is TGTGCCACGGGTAGGGGGCAACAGCCCCAGCATTTT. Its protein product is CATGRGQQPQHF. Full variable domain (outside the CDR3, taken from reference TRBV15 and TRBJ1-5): DAMVIQNPRYQVTQFGKPVTLSCSQTLNHNVMYWYQQKSSQAPKLLFHYYDKDFNNEADTPDNFQSRRPNTSFCFLDIRSPGLGDTAMYLCATGRGQQPQHFGDGTRLSIL.

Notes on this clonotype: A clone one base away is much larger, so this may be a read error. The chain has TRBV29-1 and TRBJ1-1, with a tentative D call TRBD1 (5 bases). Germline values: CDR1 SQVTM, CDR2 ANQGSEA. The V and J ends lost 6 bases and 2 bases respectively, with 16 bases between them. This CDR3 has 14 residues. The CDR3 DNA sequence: TGCAGCGTCGGGACGGTACCGCTTAACACTGAAGCTTTCTTT. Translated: CSVGTVPLNTEAFF.

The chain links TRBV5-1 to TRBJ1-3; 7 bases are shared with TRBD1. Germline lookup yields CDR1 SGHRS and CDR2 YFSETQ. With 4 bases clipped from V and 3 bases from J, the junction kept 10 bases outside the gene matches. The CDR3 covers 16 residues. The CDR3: CASSLQSGTVGNTIYF. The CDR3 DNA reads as TGCGCCAGCAGCCTACAATCCGGGACAGTTGGAAACACCATATATTTT.

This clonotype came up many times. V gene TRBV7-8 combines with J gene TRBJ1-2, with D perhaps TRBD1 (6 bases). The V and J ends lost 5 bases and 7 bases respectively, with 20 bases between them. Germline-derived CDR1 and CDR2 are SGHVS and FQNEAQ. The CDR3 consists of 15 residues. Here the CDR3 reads CASSQTFLGAGGYTF. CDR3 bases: TGTGCCAGCAGCCAGACCTTCTTGGGGGCGGGTGGCTACACCTTC.

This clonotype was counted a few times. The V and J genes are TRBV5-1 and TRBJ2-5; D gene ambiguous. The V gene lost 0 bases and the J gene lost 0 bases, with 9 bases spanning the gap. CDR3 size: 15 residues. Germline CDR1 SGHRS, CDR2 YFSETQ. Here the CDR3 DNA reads TGCGCCAGCAGCTTGGCGGCACAGTACCAAGAGACCCAGTACTTC. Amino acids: CASSLAAQYQETQYF. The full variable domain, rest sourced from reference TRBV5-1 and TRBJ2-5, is KAGVTQTPRYLIKTRGQQVTLSCSPISGHRSVSWYQQTPGQGLQFLFEYFSETQRNKGNFPGRFSGRQFSNSRSEMNVSTLELGDSALYLCASSLAAQYQETQYFGPGTRLLVL.

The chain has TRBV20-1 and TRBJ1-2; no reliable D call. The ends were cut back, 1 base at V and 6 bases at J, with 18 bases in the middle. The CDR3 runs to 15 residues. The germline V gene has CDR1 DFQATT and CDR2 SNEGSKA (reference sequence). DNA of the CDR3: TGCAGTGCTAGAGGGCGTGGCAGGTTGGCGGATGGCTACACCTTC. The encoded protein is CSARGRGRLADGYTF.

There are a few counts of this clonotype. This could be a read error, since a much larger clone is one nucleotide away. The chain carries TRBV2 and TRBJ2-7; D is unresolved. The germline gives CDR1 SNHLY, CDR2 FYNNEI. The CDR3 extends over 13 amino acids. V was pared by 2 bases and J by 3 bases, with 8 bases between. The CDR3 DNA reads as TGTGCCAGCAGTGAACGGGTCGACTACGAGCAGTACTTC. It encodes CASSERVDYEQYF.

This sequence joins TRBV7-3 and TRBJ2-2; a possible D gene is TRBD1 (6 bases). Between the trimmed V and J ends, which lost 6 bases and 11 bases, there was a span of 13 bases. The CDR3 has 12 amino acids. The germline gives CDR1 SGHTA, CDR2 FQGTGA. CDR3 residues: CASSRTANELFF. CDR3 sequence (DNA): TGTGCCAGCAGTCGGACAGCCAATGAGCTGTTTTTT.